This TCR beta chain was obtained from a study of monozygotic twins with inflammatory bowel disease. Whole-study findings and limits: The existence of one strong signal or clonotype linked to IBD lacked support.

Germline V gene data show CDR1 as SGHVS and CDR2 as FQNEAQ. The CDR3 runs to 18 residues. Comment on this clonotype: What it recognizes is unknown.

Blood samples measuring less than 3 ml were taken per donor. The input for each TCR library was around 3,400 ng of total RNA. UMIs with a 6-nucleotide sample barcode were added by template switching. TCRdb re-called the 5' RACE reads; every CDR3 protein appears as one record, without DNA. The sample holds roughly 150,000 distinct CDR3 sequences. The receptor comes from a human donor with ulcerative colitis or Crohn's disease, or a healthy co-twin of an affected twin (not recorded which). V is TRBV7-8 and J is TRBJ2-7; no DNA is available, so the TRBD2 call from TCRdb remains unchecked. The sequencing input was blood. The CDR3 reads CASSSGLAGGSISYEQYF.